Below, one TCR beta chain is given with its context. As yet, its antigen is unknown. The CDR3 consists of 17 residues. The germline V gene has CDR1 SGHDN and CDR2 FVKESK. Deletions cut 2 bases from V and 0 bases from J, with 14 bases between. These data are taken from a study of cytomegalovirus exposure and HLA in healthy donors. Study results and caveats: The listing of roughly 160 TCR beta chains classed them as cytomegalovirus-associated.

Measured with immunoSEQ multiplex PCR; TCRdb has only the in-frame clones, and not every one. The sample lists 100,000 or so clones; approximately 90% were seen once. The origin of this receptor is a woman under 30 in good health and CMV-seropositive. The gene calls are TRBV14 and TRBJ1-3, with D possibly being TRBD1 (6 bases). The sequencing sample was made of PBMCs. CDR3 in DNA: TGTGCCAGCAGCCAAACAGGGCCGGGGCTCTCTGGAAACACCATATATTTT. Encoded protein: CASSQTGPGLSGNTIYF.